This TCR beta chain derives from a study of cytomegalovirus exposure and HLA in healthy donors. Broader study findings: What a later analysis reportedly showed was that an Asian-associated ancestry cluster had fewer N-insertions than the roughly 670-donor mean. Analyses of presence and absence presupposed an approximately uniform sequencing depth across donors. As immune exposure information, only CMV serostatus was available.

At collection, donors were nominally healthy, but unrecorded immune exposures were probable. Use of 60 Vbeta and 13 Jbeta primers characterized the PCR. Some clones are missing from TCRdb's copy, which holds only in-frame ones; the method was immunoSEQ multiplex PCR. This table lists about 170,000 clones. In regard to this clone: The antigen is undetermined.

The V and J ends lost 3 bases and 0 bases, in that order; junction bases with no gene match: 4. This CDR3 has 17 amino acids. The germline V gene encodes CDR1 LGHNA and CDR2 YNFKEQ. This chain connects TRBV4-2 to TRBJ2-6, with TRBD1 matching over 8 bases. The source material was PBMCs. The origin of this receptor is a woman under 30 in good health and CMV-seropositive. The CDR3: CASSHGQGTSGANVLTF. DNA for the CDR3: TGTGCCAGCAGCCACGGACAGGGAACCTCTGGGGCCAACGTCCTGACTTTC.